This section outlines one T cell receptor (beta chain) sequence together with its context. What it recognizes is unknown. This entry belongs to a study of T-cell memory formation after mild COVID-19. Whole-study context: TCR clusters showed largely donor specificity. Study-level findings and limits: Among clones contracting day 15 to 85, CD4/CD8 was balanced, whereas later expanders leaned CD4+.

Libraries for TCRalpha and TCRbeta carried sample barcodes and unique molecular identifiers via 5'RACE. TCRdb recomputed calls from the 5' RACE reads with MiXCR, one row per CDR3 protein. The repertoire holds more than 350,000 distinct CDR3 sequences, with 20% to 25% as singletons. The V and J ends lost 7 bases and 6 bases respectively, with 20 bases between them. CDR3 length: 15 residues. The sequence was obtained from an adult woman who had mild COVID-19 (a few samples of this study predate the infection). Cell type and time point are not known. The sample was PBMCs or a T cell subset sorted from them (not recorded which). The chain uses TRBV12-3 or TRBV12-4 and TRBJ2-3, with TRBD2 as a possible D gene (7 bases). The CDR3: CASTLTSRGGDTQYF. The CDR3 DNA reads as TGTGCCAGCACCCTGACTAGCCGAGGGGGGGATACGCAGTATTTT.